The 30 T cell receptor beta chains presented below share a single source sample, sequenced in a study of response to subunit inactivated influenza vaccine. MiXCR, run by TCRdb on the RT-PCR reads, gives a single entry per CDR3 protein. The sample holds about 500,000 distinct CDR3 sequences; about 15% are singletons and the top ten take less than 4%. The sample here was CD4+ T cells sorted from PBMCs, taken 23 months after vaccination. Receptors originate from a man between 50 and 69 years old who received an inactivated influenza vaccine.

The DNA for the CDR3 is TGTGCCAGCAGCCATAGGACAGCACCCTACGAGCAGTACTTC. It yields the protein CASSHRTAPYEQYF. V and J are TRBV3-1 and TRBJ2-7, with D perhaps TRBD1 (6 bases). Germline CDR1 and CDR2: LGHDT and YNNKEL (reference sequence). Trimming stripped 3 bases from V and 2 bases from J, with 11 bases between. This CDR3 contains 14 residues.

There are a few counts of this clonotype. The rearrangement joins TRBV6-2 or TRBV6-3 to TRBJ1-5, with D possibly matching TRBD1 (6 bases). Per germline, CDR1 MNHEY and CDR2 SVGEGT. Trimming took 8 bases from V and 6 from J, leaving 20 bases between them. The CDR3 length is 15 residues. The CDR3 spells CASCIGGRGSQPQHF. CDR3 in DNA: TGTGCCAGCTGCATTGGGGGCAGGGGTAGTCAGCCCCAGCATTTT.

Only a few counts were recorded for this clonotype. This sequence joins TRBV6-5 and TRBJ2-3; possible D gene TRBD1, 6 bases. Germline loops: CDR1 MNHEY, CDR2 SVGAGI. Trimming removed 4 bases at V and 10 bases at J, with 18 bases between. This CDR3 contains 14 residues. CDR3 coding DNA: TGTGCCAGCAGTTTTCAGGGGTCCGGGCAGGCGCAGTATTTT. It codes for CASSFQGSGQAQYF.

This clonotype came up many times. The J gene is TRBJ1-5, the V gene TRBV30; D may be TRBD1 (5 bases). Per germline, CDR1 GTSNPN and CDR2 SVGIG (reference sequence). V was shortened by 4 bases and J by 4 bases, with 11 bases between the two germline ends. This CDR3 has 13 amino acids. The CDR3 loop is CAWNLQGNQPQHF. CDR3 in DNA: TGTGCCTGGAATTTGCAGGGTAATCAGCCCCAGCATTTT.

In its sample, this clonotype was seen a few times. The chain has TRBV6-5 and TRBJ1-1; D gene ambiguous. This CDR3 has 16 residues. The ends were cut back, 0 bases at V and 0 bases at J, with 11 bases in the middle. Germline CDR1 is MNHEY and CDR2 is SVGAGI. DNA for the CDR3: TGTGCCAGCAGTTACTCGGTCTGGGAAATGAACACTGAAGCTTTCTTT. Residues: CASSYSVWEMNTEAFF.

This chain joins TRBV10-3 and TRBJ2-5, with TRBD1 matching over 7 bases. The CDR3 extends over 15 amino acids. V gave up 0 bases and J gave up 5 bases; unmatched junction bases: 6. CDR1 and CDR2 from the germline V gene are ENHRY and SYGVKD. The CDR3 region is CAISESRGPGETQYF. CDR3 bases: TGTGCCATCAGTGAGTCGAGGGGGCCGGGGGAGACCCAGTACTTC.

In its sample, this clonotype was seen a few times. The chain joins TRBV20-1 to TRBJ1-6; the match to TRBD1 covers 7 bases. Germline CDR1 is DFQATT and CDR2 is SNEGSKA (reference sequence). CDR3 size: 14 residues. With 6 bases clipped from V and 5 bases from J, the junction kept 7 bases outside the gene matches. CDR3 sequence reads: CSAIRQGNNSPLHF. The CDR3, as DNA: TGCAGTGCCATACGACAGGGCAATAATTCACCCCTCCACTTT.

The V call is TRBV30, the J call TRBJ1-1; 8 nucleotides agree with TRBD1. Germline lookup yields CDR1 GTSNPN and CDR2 SVGIG (reference sequence). The ends lost 2 bases at V and 4 bases at J; junction bases unmatched: 3. This CDR3 region has 13 residues. CDR3 in DNA: TGTGCCTGGAGTTACAGGGGGGGCACTGAAGCTTTCTTT. Encoded protein: CAWSYRGGTEAFF. The full variable domain, rest sourced from reference TRBV30 and TRBJ1-1, is SQTIHQWPATLVQPVGSPLSLECTVEGTSNPNLYWYRQAAGRGLQLLFYSVGIGQISSEVPQNLSASRPQDRQFILSSKKLLLSDSGFYLCAWSYRGGTEAFFGQGTRLTVV.

V usage is TRBV20-1 and J usage is TRBJ2-7; TRBD2 matches at 7 bases. After removal of 4 bases from V and 0 bases from J, the junction contained 6 bases not matched to a gene. This CDR3 has 14 residues. CDR1 DFQATT and CDR2 SNEGSKA come from the germline V gene (reference sequence). This CDR3 is CSANFPSGSYEQYF. The CDR3 nucleotides are TGCAGTGCTAACTTTCCTAGCGGCTCCTACGAGCAGTACTTC.

This rearrangement joins TRBV20-1 to TRBJ2-1; the match to TRBD2 covers 9 bases. Germline CDR1 and CDR2: DFQATT and SNEGSKA (reference sequence). Unmatched junction bases numbered 17, after V lost 3 bases and J lost 5 bases. There are 18 residues in the CDR3. The CDR3 bases are TGCAGTGCTAGGGTAATGCGAGCGGGGGGCCTCGTCCACAATGAGCAGTTCTTC. Translated, it gives CSARVMRAGGLVHNEQFF.

This clonotype has only one observation. The genes are TRBV5-1 and TRBJ2-3, with 9 nucleotides matching TRBD1. The CDR3 covers 14 residues. CDR1 SGHRS and CDR2 YFSETQ come from the germline V gene. V lost 0 bases, J lost 7 bases, and 3 bases stayed unmatched. The CDR3 loop reads CASSLGTGVNTQYF. The DNA for the CDR3 is TGCGCCAGCAGCTTGGGGACAGGGGTGAATACGCAGTATTTT.

The chain recombines TRBV4-2 with TRBJ2-3; the match to TRBD2 covers 8 bases. Trimming took 1 base from V and 4 from J; bases not matched to a gene: 7. Germline V CDR1 and CDR2: LGHNA, YNFKEQ. The CDR3 runs 16 residues. The CDR3 reads CASSQGDGGAADTQYF. The CDR3 DNA is TGTGCCAGCAGCCAAGGGGACGGGGGGGCGGCAGATACGCAGTATTTT.

The rearrangement joins TRBV27 to TRBJ2-3; no firm D call. V lost 5 bases and J lost 1, with 16 bases in between. Germline assignment: CDR1 MNHEY and CDR2 SMNVEV (reference sequence). This CDR3 region has 16 residues. In DNA form, the CDR3 reads TGTGCCAGCAGTCTCCAAGGACGGATTCGCACAGATACGCAGTATTTT. Protein product: CASSLQGRIRTDTQYF.

The table lists this clonotype with many counts. V usage is TRBV11-1 and J usage is TRBJ2-1, with D perhaps matching TRBD2 (5 bases). The germline V gene has CDR1 SGHAT and CDR2 FQDESV (reference sequence). The CDR3 runs to 16 residues. V was pared by 2 bases and J by 7 bases, with 18 bases between. CDR3 in amino acids: CASSLRAALLGNEQFF. CDR3 coding DNA: TGTGCCAGCAGCTTACGAGCGGCCCTTTTAGGGAATGAGCAGTTCTTC.

The V gene is TRBV3-1, the J gene TRBJ2-5; the D gene is possibly TRBD1 (5 bases). The V and J ends lost 0 bases and 6 bases respectively, with 20 bases between them. The CDR3 runs to 17 residues. The germline V gene has CDR1 LGHDT and CDR2 YNNKEL (reference sequence). This chain's CDR3 is CASSQDYPGKIGKTQYF. The CDR3 nucleotides read TGTGCCAGCAGCCAAGACTATCCAGGGAAGATTGGGAAGACCCAGTACTTC.

This clonotype was detected ten times or more. This chain connects TRBV2 to TRBJ2-3; 9 nucleotides line up with TRBD1. Trimming cost V 6 bases and J 4 bases; bases outside gene matches: 5. Germline loops: CDR1 SNHLY, CDR2 FYNNEI. This CDR3 spans 14 amino acids. The chain's CDR3 is CASSPGTGSDTQYF. As DNA, the CDR3 is TGTGCCAGCAGCCCCGGGACAGGGTCAGATACGCAGTATTTT.

The chain is built from TRBV5-6 and TRBJ2-5, with no clear D. Looked up from germline, CDR1 is SGHDT and CDR2 is YYEEEE. The CDR3 covers 13 residues. V shed 6 bases and J shed 2 bases, with 11 bases lying between them. The CDR3, as DNA: TGTGCCAGCAAGAGCACAGTACAAGAGACCCAGTACTTC. Translated, it gives CASKSTVQETQYF. The full variable domain, rest sourced from reference TRBV5-6 and TRBJ2-5, is DAGVTQSPTHLIKTRGQQVTLRCSPKSGHDTVSWYQQALGQGPQFIFQYYEEEERQRGNFPDRFSGHQFPNYSSELNVNALLLGDSALYLCASKSTVQETQYFGPGTRLLVL.

This chain uses TRBV30 with TRBJ1-5, with 7 bases lining up with TRBD1. CDR1 and CDR2 from the germline V gene are GTSNPN and SVGIG (reference sequence). V lost 2 bases to trimming and J lost 7 bases; unmatched junction nucleotides: 8. This CDR3 is 14 amino acids long. The CDR3 nucleotides are TGTGCCTGGAGTCCCCGAGGGGGCAGGCAGCCCCAGCATTTT. Translation gives CAWSPRGGRQPQHF.

The sample holds a few counts of this clonotype. The chain combines TRBV6-2 or TRBV6-3 with TRBJ2-3, with TRBD2 matching over 9 bases. Per germline, CDR1 MNHEY and CDR2 SVGEGT. The CDR3 has 15 amino acids. The ends lost 2 bases at V and 3 bases at J; junction bases unmatched: 3. This CDR3 is CASSYPLAGTDTQYF. The CDR3, as DNA: TGTGCCAGCAGTTACCCCCTAGCGGGGACAGATACGCAGTATTTT.

Ten or more counts support this clonotype. The gene calls are TRBV5-1 and TRBJ2-2; 8 bases map to TRBD1. V gave up 1 base and J gave up 3 bases; unmatched junction bases: 2. CDR1 is SGHRS, CDR2 YFSETQ, per germline. The CDR3 length is 15 residues. CDR3 loop: CASSLLGQDTGELFF. CDR3 bases: TGCGCCAGCAGCTTGTTGGGACAGGACACCGGGGAGCTGTTTTTT.

This clonotype was counted at least ten times. This chain connects TRBV4-3 to TRBJ2-1; a possible D gene is TRBD2 (6 bases). Per germline, CDR1 LGHNA and CDR2 YSLEER. The CDR3 sequence is 17 residues long. Trimming pared 1 base from V and 2 bases from J, leaving 15 bases between. DNA for the CDR3: TGCGCCAGCAGCCAAGTTGTATGGGCGGGGCCCTACAATGAGCAGTTCTTC. It specifies CASSQVVWAGPYNEQFF.

The chain is built from TRBV20-1 and TRBJ2-3; tentative D call: TRBD2 (5 bases). Germline V gene data show CDR1 as DFQATT and CDR2 as SNEGSKA (reference sequence). The germline V and J ends were trimmed by 6 bases and 2 bases, with 15 bases remaining between them. CDR3 length equals 14 residues. The CDR3 sequence: CSAHRAGFTDTQYF. CDR3 nucleotide sequence: TGCAGTGCCCACCGGGCGGGTTTCACAGATACGCAGTATTTT.

This clonotype was counted between two and nine times. The rearrangement uses TRBV5-1 and TRBJ2-3, with 7 bases fitting TRBD1. Looked up from germline, CDR1 is SGHRS and CDR2 is YFSETQ. Trimming took 2 bases from V and 4 from J; bases not matched to a gene: 4. The CDR3 covers 14 residues. CDR3 in DNA: TGCGCCAGCAGCTTACAGGGGATAGCAGATACGCAGTATTTT. Translating it yields CASSLQGIADTQYF.

This chain uses TRBV5-1 with TRBJ2-5, with 9 bases lining up with TRBD1. V gave up 8 bases and J gave up 2 bases; unmatched junction bases: 7. Per germline, CDR1 SGHRS and CDR2 YFSETQ. The CDR3 is 14 amino acids. The CDR3 spells CARCGQGYQETQYF. The CDR3 DNA sequence: TGCGCCAGATGTGGACAGGGGTATCAAGAGACCCAGTACTTC.

This clonotype was detected a few times. This chain connects TRBV5-1 to TRBJ1-6; D is perhaps TRBD1 (5 bases). The CDR3 runs 15 residues. Trimming removed 5 bases from V and 0 bases from J, with 9 bases in between. Germline CDR1 and CDR2: SGHRS and YFSETQ. The DNA of the CDR3 is TGCGCCAGCAGACAGGCAAGCTCCTATAATTCACCCCTCCACTTT. Translating it yields CASRQASSYNSPLHF.

This clonotype was seen a handful of times. This rearrangement joins TRBV9 to TRBJ2-3, with D perhaps matching TRBD1 or TRBD2 (5 bases each). The CDR3 loop spans 14 amino acids. V shed 2 bases and J shed 4 bases, with 11 bases lying between them. Germline V gene sequence: CDR1 SGDLS, CDR2 YYNGEE. The CDR3 nucleotides are TGTGCCAGCAGCGTTCTAAGGGACGCAGATACGCAGTATTTT. This encodes CASSVLRDADTQYF.

This clonotype was recorded a few times. The chain has TRBV24-1 and TRBJ2-2; a possible D gene is TRBD2 (6 bases). The V gene's germline CDR1 is KGHDR and CDR2 SFDVKD. The V end lost 0 bases, the J end lost 1 base, and 8 bases lay between the germline ends. This CDR3 has 16 residues. The CDR3 protein is CATSDLSRGNTGELFF. The CDR3 bases are TGTGCCACCAGTGATTTGTCGCGGGGGAACACCGGGGAGCTGTTTTTT.

The J gene is TRBJ2-1, the V gene TRBV15, with 8 positions matching TRBD2. This CDR3 comprises 17 residues. Germline CDR1 reads LNHNV; CDR2 reads YYDKDF (reference sequence). V gave up 2 bases and J gave up 6 bases; unmatched junction bases: 12. In nucleotides, the CDR3 is TGTGCCACCAGCAGATTAGAAGGACTAGCCTTCGGCAATGAGCAGTTCTTC. Its protein is CATSRLEGLAFGNEQFF.

This clonotype was observed a handful of times. The rearrangement uses TRBV10-3 and TRBJ2-7; 7 bases agree with TRBD1. V dropped 2 bases and J dropped 5; count of bases not matched to a gene: 9. CDR3 size: 15 residues. Germline loops: CDR1 ENHRY, CDR2 SYGVKD. The CDR3 region is CAISEQGVRGHEQYF. CDR3 nucleotides: TGTGCCATCAGTGAGCAGGGGGTAAGGGGCCACGAGCAGTACTTC.

This chain joins TRBV16 and TRBJ2-2, with D unclear. Germline values: CDR1 KGHSY, CDR2 FQNENV. Trimming removed 0 bases from V and 4 bases from J, with 3 bases in between. The CDR3 extends over 13 amino acids. The CDR3 DNA sequence: TGTGCCAGCAGCCAATCGTTCACCGGGGAGCTGTTTTTT. This encodes CASSQSFTGELFF. Together with reference TRBV16 and TRBJ2-2, the CDR3 gives the full variable domain: GEEVAQTPKHLVRGEGQKAKLYCAPIKGHSYVFWYQQVLKNEFKFLISFQNENVFDETGMPKERFSAKCLPNSPCSLEIQATKLEDSAVYFCASSQSFTGELFFGEGSRLTVL.